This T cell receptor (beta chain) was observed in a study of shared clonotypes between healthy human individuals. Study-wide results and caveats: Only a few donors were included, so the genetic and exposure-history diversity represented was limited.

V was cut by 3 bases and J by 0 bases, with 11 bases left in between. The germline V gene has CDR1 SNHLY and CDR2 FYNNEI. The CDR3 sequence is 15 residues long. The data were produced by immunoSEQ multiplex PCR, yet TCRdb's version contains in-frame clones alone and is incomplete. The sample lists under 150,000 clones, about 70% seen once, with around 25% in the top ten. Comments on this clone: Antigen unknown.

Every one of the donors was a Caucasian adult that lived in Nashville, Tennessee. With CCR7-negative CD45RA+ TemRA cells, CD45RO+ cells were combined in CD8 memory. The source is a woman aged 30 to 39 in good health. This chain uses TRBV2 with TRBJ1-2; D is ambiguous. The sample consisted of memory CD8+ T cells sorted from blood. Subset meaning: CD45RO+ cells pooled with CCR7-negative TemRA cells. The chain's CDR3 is CASSDTGNANYGYTF. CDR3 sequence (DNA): TGTGCCAGCAGTGATACGGGAAACGCTAACTATGGCTACACCTTC.